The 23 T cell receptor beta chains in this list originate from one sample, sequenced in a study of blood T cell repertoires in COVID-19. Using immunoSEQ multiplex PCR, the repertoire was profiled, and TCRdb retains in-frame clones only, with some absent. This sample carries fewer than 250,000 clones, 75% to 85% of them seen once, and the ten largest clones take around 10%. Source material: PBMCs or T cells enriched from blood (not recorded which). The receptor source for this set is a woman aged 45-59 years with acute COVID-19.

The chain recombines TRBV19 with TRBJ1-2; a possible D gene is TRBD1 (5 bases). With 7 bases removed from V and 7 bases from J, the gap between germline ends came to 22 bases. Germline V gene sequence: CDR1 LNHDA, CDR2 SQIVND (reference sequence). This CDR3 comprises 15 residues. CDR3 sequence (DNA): TGTGCCAGTATCTCCCGGGGGTCCGCCCTAGGTGGCTACACCTTC. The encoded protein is CASISRGSALGGYTF.

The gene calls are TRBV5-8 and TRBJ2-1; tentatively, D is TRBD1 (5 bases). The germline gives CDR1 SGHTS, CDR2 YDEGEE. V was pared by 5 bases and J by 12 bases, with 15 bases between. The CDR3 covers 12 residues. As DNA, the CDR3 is TGTGCCAGCAGGCTTCTGATAAGGGGGCAGTTCTTC. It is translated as CASRLLIRGQFF.

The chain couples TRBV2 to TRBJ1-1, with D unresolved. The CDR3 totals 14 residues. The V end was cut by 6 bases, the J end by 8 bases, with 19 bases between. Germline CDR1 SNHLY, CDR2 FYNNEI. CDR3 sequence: CASRLRPQEGEAFF. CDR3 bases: TGTGCCAGCAGGTTAAGGCCCCAAGAGGGCGAAGCTTTCTTT.

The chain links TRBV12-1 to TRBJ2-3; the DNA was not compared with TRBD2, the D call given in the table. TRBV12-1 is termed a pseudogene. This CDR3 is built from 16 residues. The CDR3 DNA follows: TGTGCCAGCAGCTTTAGCGGGGCCCCTAGCACAGATACGCAGTATTTT. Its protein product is CASSFSGAPSTDTQYF.

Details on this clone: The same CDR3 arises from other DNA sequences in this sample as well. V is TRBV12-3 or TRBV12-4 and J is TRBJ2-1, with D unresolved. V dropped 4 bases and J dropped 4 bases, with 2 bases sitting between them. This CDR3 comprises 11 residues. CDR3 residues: CASSSYNEQFF. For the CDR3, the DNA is TGTGCCAGCAGTTCTTACAATGAGCAGTTCTTC.

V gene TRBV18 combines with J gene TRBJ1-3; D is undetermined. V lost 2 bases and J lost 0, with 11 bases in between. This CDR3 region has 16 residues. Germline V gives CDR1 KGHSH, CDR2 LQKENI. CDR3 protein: CASSPMEESSGNTIYF. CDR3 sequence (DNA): TGTGCCAGCTCACCAATGGAGGAGAGCTCTGGAAACACCATATATTTT.

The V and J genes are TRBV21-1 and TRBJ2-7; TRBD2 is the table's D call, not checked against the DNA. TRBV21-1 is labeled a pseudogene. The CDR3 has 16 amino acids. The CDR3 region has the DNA TGTGCCAGCAGCAAAGGTGAGGGGGGGGAAACCTACGAGCAGTACTTC. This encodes CASSKGEGGETYEQYF.

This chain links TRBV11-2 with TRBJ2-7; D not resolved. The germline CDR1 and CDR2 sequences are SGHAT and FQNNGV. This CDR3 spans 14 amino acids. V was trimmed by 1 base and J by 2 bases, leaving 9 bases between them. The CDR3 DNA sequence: TGTGCCAGCAGCTTAGCAGTGGTTGCCTACGAGCAGTACTTC. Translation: CASSLAVVAYEQYF. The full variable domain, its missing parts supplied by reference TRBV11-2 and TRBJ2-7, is EAGVAQSPRYKIIEKRQSVAFWCNPISGHATLYWYQQILGQGPKLLIQFQNNGVVDDSQLPKDRFSAERLKGVDSTLKIQPAKLEDSAVYLCASSLAVVAYEQYFGPGTRLTVT.

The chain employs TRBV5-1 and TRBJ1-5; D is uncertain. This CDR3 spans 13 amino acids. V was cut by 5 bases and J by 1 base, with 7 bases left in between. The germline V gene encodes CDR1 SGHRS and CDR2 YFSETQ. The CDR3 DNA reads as TGCGCCAGCAGGTTGACAAGCAATCAGCCCCAGCATTTT. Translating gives CASRLTSNQPQHF.

CDR3 coding DNA: TGTGCCAGCGAACAGGAGAGCTCCTATAATTCACCCCTCCACTTT. Its translation: CASEQESSYNSPLHF. V is TRBV2 and J is TRBJ1-6; a weak D match, TRBD1 (5 bases). Germline V lookup: CDR1 SNHLY, CDR2 FYNNEI. The CDR3 extends over 15 amino acids. V was pared by 8 bases and J by 0 bases, with 11 bases between.

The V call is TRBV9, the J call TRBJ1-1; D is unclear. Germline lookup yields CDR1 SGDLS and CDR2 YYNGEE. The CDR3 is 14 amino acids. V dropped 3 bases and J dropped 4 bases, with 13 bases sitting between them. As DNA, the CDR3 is TGTGCCAGCAGCGAGAGAACCGGAGGCACTGAAGCTTTCTTT. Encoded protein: CASSERTGGTEAFF.

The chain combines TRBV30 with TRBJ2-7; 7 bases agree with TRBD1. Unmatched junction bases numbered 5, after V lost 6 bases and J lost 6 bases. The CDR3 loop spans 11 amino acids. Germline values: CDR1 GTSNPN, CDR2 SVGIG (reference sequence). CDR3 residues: CACITGVEQYF. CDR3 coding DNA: TGTGCCTGTATAACAGGGGTCGAGCAGTACTTC.

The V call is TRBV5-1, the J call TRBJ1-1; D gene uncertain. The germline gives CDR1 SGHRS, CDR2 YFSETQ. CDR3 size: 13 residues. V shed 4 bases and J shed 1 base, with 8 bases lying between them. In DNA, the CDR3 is TGCGCCAGCAGCGCCGACACGAACACTGAAGCTTTCTTT. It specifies CASSADTNTEAFF.

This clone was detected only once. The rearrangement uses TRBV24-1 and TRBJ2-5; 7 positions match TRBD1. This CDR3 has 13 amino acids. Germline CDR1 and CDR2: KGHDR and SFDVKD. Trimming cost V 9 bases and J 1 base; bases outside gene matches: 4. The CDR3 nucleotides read TGTGCCACCCAAGACAGGGTCCAAGAGACCCAGTACTTC. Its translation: CATQDRVQETQYF.

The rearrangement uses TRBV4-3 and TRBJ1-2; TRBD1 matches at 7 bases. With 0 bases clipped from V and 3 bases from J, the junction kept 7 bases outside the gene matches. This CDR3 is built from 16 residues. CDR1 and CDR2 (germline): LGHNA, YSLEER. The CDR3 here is CASSQDLGQSYYGYTF. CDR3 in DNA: TGCGCCAGCAGCCAAGATTTGGGACAGAGCTACTATGGCTACACCTTC.

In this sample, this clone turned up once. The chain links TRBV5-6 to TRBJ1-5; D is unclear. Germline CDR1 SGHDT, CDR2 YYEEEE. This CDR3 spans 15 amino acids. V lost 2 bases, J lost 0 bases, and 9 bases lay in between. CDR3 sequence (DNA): TGTGCCAGCAGCTTCGGAGCGGATAGCAATCAGCCCCAGCATTTT. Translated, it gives CASSFGADSNQPQHF.

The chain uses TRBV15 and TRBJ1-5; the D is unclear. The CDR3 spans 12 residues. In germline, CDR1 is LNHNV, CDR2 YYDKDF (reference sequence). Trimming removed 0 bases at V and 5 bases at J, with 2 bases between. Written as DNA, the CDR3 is TGTGCCACCAGCAGAGACGATCAGCCCCAGCATTTT. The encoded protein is CATSRDDQPQHF.

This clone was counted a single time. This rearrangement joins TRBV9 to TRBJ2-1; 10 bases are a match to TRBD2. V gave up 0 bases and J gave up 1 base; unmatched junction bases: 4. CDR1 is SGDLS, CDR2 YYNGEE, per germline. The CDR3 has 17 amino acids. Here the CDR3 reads CASSVVASGGSYNEQFF. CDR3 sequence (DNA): TGTGCCAGCAGCGTAGTGGCTAGCGGGGGATCCTACAATGAGCAGTTCTTC.

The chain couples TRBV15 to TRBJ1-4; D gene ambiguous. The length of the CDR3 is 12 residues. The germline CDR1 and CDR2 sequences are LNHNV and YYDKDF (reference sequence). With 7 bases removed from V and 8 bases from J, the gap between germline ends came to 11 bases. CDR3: CATKRGREKLFF. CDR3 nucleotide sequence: TGTGCCACCAAACGAGGAAGGGAAAAACTGTTTTTT.

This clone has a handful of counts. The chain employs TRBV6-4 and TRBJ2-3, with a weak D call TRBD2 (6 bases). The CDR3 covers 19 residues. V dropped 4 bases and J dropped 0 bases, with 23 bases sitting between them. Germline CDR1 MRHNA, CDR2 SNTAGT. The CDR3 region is CASSAHWDSGGASTDTQYF. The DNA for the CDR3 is TGTGCCAGCAGTGCACACTGGGACTCCGGTGGGGCTAGCACAGATACGCAGTATTTT.

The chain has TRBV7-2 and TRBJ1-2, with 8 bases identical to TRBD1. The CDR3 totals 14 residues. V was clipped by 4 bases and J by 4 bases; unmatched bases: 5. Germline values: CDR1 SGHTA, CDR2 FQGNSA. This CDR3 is CASSSRTGTYGYTF. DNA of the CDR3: TGTGCCAGCAGCTCCCGGACAGGGACCTATGGCTACACCTTC. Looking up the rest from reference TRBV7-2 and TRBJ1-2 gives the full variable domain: GAGVSQSPSNKVTEKGKDVELRCDPISGHTALYWYRQSLGQGLEFLIYFQGNSAPDKSGLPSDRFSAERTGGSVSTLTIQRTQQEDSAVYLCASSSRTGTYGYTFGSGTRLTVV.

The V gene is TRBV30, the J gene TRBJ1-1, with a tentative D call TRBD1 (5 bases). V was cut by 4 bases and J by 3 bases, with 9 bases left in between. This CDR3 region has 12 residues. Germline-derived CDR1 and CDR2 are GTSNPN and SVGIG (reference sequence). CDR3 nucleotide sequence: TGTGCCTGGAAGCGGGGGGACACTGAAGCTTTCTTT. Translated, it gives CAWKRGDTEAFF.

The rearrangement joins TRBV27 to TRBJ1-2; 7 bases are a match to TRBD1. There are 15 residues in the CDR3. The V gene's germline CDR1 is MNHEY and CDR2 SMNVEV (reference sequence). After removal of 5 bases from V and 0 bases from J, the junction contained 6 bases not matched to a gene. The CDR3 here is CASSTGQRTNYGYTF. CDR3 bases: TGTGCCAGCAGTACGGGACAGCGAACTAACTATGGCTACACCTTC.